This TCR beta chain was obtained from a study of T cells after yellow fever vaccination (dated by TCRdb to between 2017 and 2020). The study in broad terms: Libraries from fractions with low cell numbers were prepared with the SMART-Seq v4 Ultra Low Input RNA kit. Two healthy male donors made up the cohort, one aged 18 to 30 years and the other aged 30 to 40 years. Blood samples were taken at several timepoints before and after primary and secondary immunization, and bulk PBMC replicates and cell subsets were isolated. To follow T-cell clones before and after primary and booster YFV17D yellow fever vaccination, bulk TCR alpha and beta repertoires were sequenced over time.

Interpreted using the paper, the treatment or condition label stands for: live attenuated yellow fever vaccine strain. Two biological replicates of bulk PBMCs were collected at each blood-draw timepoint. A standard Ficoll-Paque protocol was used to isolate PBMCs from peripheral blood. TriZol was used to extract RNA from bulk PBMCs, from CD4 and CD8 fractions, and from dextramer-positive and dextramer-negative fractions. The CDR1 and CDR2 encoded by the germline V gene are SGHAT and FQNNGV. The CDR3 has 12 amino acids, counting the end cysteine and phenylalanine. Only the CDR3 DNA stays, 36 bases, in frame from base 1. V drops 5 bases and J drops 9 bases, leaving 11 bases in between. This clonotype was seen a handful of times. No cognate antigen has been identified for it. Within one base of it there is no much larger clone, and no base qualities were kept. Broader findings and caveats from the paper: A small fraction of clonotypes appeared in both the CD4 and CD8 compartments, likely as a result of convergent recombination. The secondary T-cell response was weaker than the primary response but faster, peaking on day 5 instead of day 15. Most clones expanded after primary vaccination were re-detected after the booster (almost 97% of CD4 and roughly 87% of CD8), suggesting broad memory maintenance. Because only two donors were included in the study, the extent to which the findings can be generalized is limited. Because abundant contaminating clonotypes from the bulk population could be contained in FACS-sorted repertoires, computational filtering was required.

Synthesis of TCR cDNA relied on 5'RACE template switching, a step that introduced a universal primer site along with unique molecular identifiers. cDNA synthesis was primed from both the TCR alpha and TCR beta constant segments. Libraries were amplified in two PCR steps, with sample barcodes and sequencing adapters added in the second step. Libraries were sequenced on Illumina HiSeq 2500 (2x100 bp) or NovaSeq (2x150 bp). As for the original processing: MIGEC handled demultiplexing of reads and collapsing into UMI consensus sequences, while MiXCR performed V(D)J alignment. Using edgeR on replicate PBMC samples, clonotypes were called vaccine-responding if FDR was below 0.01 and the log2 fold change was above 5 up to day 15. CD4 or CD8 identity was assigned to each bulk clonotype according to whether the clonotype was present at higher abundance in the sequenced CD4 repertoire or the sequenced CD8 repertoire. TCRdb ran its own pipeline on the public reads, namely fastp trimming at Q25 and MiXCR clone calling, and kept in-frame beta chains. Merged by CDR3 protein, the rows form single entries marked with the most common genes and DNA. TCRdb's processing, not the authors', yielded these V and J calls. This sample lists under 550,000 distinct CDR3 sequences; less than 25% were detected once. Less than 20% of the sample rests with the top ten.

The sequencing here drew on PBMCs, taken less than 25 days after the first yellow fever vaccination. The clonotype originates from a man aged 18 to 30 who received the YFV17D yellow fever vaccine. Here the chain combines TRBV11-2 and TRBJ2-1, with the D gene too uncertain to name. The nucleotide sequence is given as TGTGCCAGCAGCCCCTCAACGGGTGAGCAGTTCTTC. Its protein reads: CASSPSTGEQFF.